This T cell receptor beta chain is drawn from a study of T cells in localized non-small cell lung cancer (dated by TCRdb to 2019 to 2021). As for the study more broadly: The study analyzed T cell repertoires of hundreds of early-stage NSCLC patients, comparing tumors and uninvolved tumor-adjacent lungs. Of the NSCLC patients, 129 were male and roughly 100 were female, and the mean age was approximately 66 years. The cohort comprised around 250 treatment-naïve NSCLC patients with resected, localized lung tumors. Overall results and qualifications from the work: Longer overall survival was associated with higher blood T cell density, whereas shorter survival was associated with higher adjacent-lung clonality. A median of roughly 60 of the top 100 tumor clones turned up in the paired uninvolved adjacent lung, and some 27 of those clones also ranked among the top 100 of that same adjacent lung. Because multi-region tumor sequencing was not done, intratumor heterogeneity could not be ruled out. Because the study design was exploratory, TCR variables were selected using unadjusted p-values without false-discovery rate correction. Uninvolved tumor-adjacent lung showed the highest T cell clonality, higher than tumor, which suggests more focused antigenic responses in the uninvolved tumor-adjacent lung.

The immunoSEQ Assay was used to sequence TCR beta CDR3 regions from DNA. As for how the authors treated the data: T cell density was computed as TCR beta template counts normalized to usable DNA estimated by amplifying housekeeping genes. Richness was estimated using the preseqR package, with extrapolation to 400,000 templates for PBMC samples and to 120,000 templates for tissue samples. Clonality was defined as one minus Pielou's evenness. To identify tissue-enriched TCRs, differential abundance testing was run on productive amino-acid clonotypes with a minimum total count of 5 and an alpha of 0.1. The Jaccard Index and the Morisita Overlap Index were used to measure repertoire overlap between compartments. GLIPH grouped TCR beta CDR3s together with public tetramer-defined viral CDR3s, and a viral motif had to include at least three viral sequences and show V-gene enrichment. TCRdb took over this immuneACCESS table, retaining in-frame rearrangements with V and J assigned. Such tables are incomplete; in checked studies, under half of the missing clones stem from an unresolved V gene, and the remainder is unexplained. Clone size and V and J calls were adopted from that table, with D and trimming inferred from the DNA. A total of tens of thousands of clones appear in this sample, about nine tenths of them only once. Jointly, the top ten make up less than 6.5% of the sample.

At diagnosis, tumor, uninvolved tumor-adjacent lung and peripheral blood were collected and then preserved as a mix of FFPE and fresh-frozen material. Blood samples were analyzed as peripheral blood mononuclear cells for TCR repertoire profiling. As regards this clone: Its antigen is currently not known. No clone much larger than this one lies a single base away; base qualities are absent.

Trimming at the junction amounts to 0 bases on V and 2 bases on J, and the germline ends lie 17 bases apart. Inclusive of the bounding cysteine and phenylalanine, the CDR3 is 17 residues long. The retained sequence is limited to the CDR3, 51 bases, with the frame set at the first base. The germline V gene (reference sequence) supplies CDR1 LNHDA and CDR2 SQIVND. The source was peripheral blood mononuclear cells, collected before any cancer treatment. This receptor was obtained from a male donor at least 60 years old with stage II lung adenocarcinoma. The chain was built from TRBV19 and TRBJ2-7; the D gene is unclear. The CDR3 protein sequence reads: CASSIDGPGLKPYEQYF. Here is the DNA: TGTGCCAGTAGTATAGATGGGCCGGGCCTAAAACCCTACGAGCAGTACTTC. The entire variable domain, with the stretches around the CDR3 drawn from the reference TRBV19 and TRBJ2-7 proteins, is DGGITQSPKYLFRKEGQNVTLSCEQNLNHDAMYWYRQDPGQGLRLIYYSQIVNDFQKGDIAEGYSVSREKKESFPLTVTSAQKNPTAFYLCASSIDGPGLKPYEQYFGPGTRLTVT.